These 17 T cell receptor beta chains came from one sample sequenced in a study of T cell repertoires in cytomegalovirus infection. TCRdb reprocessed the reads via MiXCR and lists one record per CDR3 protein. Of some 920,000 distinct CDR3 sequences listed, roughly 31% are singletons. The antigens of these receptors remain unknown. Source: cultured CD8+ T cells from PBMCs, taken from culture after CMV antigen stimulation. These TCRs come from a human donor in good health (CMV status not recorded). Some clones in this sample may be carry-over from other donors' samples.

This clonotype was observed a few times. V is TRBV6-5 and J is TRBJ2-1; TRBD2 is a possible D gene (6 bases). The CDR3 length is 16 residues. The V and J ends lost 0 bases and 3 bases respectively, with 12 bases between them. CDR1 MNHEY and CDR2 SVGAGI come from the germline V gene. This CDR3 is CASSYSPPGLYNEQFF. The DNA for the CDR3 is TGTGCCAGCAGTTACTCTCCCCCGGGACTCTACAATGAGCAGTTCTTC.

The CDR3: CASSPPPAAEAFF. The CDR3 DNA reads TGTGCCAGTAGCCCTCCCCCGGCCGCTGAAGCTTTCTTT. The chain carries TRBV19 and TRBJ1-1; D unresolved. The CDR3 consists of 13 residues. Per the germline V gene, CDR1 is LNHDA and CDR2 is SQIVND (reference sequence). The V gene lost 6 bases and the J gene lost 6 bases, with 14 bases spanning the gap.

This clonotype has a handful of counts. The chain recombines TRBV15 with TRBJ1-4; D is perhaps TRBD1 (5 bases). V lost 0 bases and J lost 6, with 17 bases in between. In germline, CDR1 is LNHNV, CDR2 YYDKDF (reference sequence). CDR3 length: 17 amino acids. The CDR3 region has the DNA TGTGCCACCAGCAGAGATCTCGCGGGGACGACGGATGAAAAACTGTTTTTT. It yields the protein CATSRDLAGTTDEKLFF.

V gene TRBV7-8 combines with J gene TRBJ1-5; D remains ambiguous. The CDR3 is 18 amino acids. The germline gives CDR1 SGHVS, CDR2 FQNEAQ. V gave up 0 bases and J gave up 0 bases, with 15 bases separating them. CDR3 in DNA: TGTGCCAGCAGCTTAGCCGCGGCATGGTGGGCTAGCAATCAGCCCCAGCATTTT. This translates into CASSLAAAWWASNQPQHF.

This clonotype showed up just a few times. The chain uses TRBV7-8 and TRBJ2-7, with D possibly being TRBD1 or TRBD2 (5 bases each). The CDR3 has 14 residues. Trimming shortened V by 0 bases and J by 7 bases, and 13 bases separated the two germline ends. The germline gives CDR1 SGHVS, CDR2 FQNEAQ. The chain's CDR3 is CASSLAEGLGEQYF. The CDR3 DNA reads TGTGCCAGCAGCTTAGCCGAGGGGCTGGGTGAGCAGTACTTC. Variable domain in full (rest from reference TRBV7-8 and TRBJ2-7): GAGVSQSPRYKVAKRGQDVALRCDPISGHVSLFWYQQALGQGPEFLTYFQNEAQLDKSGLPSDRFFAERPEGSVSTLKIQRTQQEDSAVYLCASSLAEGLGEQYFGPGTRLTVT.

The rearrangement joins TRBV10-3 to TRBJ2-6, with no clear D. This CDR3 is 16 amino acids long. Germline V gives CDR1 ENHRY, CDR2 SYGVKD. Trimming left V 4 bases short and J 1 base short, with 11 bases between. The CDR3, as DNA: TGTGCCATCAGTGTTACTTTGTCTTCTGGGGCCAACGTCCTGACTTTC. This translates into CAISVTLSSGANVLTF.

The CDR3 coding sequence is TGCAGTGCCGGGACTAGCGGGGGCTACAATGAGCAGTTCTTC. It codes for CSAGTSGGYNEQFF. The chain is built from TRBV20-1 and TRBJ2-1, with 14 bases matching TRBD2. With 6 bases clipped from V and 3 bases from J, the junction kept 1 base outside the gene matches. Germline V CDR1 and CDR2: DFQATT, SNEGSKA (reference sequence). The CDR3 sequence is 14 residues long.

The chain joins TRBV7-9 to TRBJ2-2, with 7 bases lining up with TRBD1. Germline lookup yields CDR1 SEHNR and CDR2 FQNEAQ (reference sequence). The CDR3 extends over 15 amino acids. V dropped 8 bases and J dropped 4; count of bases not matched to a gene: 10. CDR3 in DNA: TGTGCCAGCGAAGACGAGGGGGCTGTCACCGGGGAGCTGTTTTTT. This encodes CASEDEGAVTGELFF.

This sequence joins TRBV20-1 and TRBJ1-5; D uncertain. With 6 bases removed from V and 5 bases from J, the gap between germline ends came to 14 bases. There are 13 residues in the CDR3. Germline assignment: CDR1 DFQATT and CDR2 SNEGSKA (reference sequence). CDR3 residues: CSAADVGDQPQHF. As DNA, the CDR3 is TGCAGTGCGGCGGACGTGGGAGATCAGCCCCAGCATTTT.

In this sample, this clonotype turned up a few times. The chain is built from TRBV6-1 and TRBJ2-1, with TRBD2 identical over 8 bases. The CDR3 is 14 amino acids. V shed 4 bases and J 8 bases; nucleotides not matched to a gene: 7. Per the germline V gene, CDR1 is MNHNS and CDR2 is SASEGT. The CDR3: CASSVQSGGYEQFF. DNA of the CDR3: TGTGCCAGCAGTGTCCAGAGCGGGGGCTATGAGCAGTTCTTC.

The chain has TRBV20-1 and TRBJ2-3; D unresolved. The ends were cut back, 1 base at V and 6 bases at J, with 8 bases in the middle. The CDR3 runs to 12 residues. Germline V lookup: CDR1 DFQATT, CDR2 SNEGSKA (reference sequence). CDR3 coding DNA: TGCAGTGCTAGAGGAGATGGGGATACGCAGTATTTT. Translated, it gives CSARGDGDTQYF.

This clonotype was detected only once. A much larger clone differs by one base, so this may be a read error. The chain combines TRBV7-2 with TRBJ2-3, with a tentative D call TRBD2 (5 bases). Germline CDR1 is SGHTA and CDR2 is FQGNSA. The CDR3 covers 14 residues. The CDR3 DNA reads as TGTGCCAACAGCTCGGACTTCTCCGGGGATACGCAGTATTTT. Amino acids: CANSSDFSGDTQYF.

The J gene is TRBJ2-1, the V gene TRBV6-1; 9 bases are a match to TRBD2. Looked up from germline, CDR1 is MNHNS and CDR2 is SASEGT. The CDR3 runs to 14 residues. Trimming at V came to 5 bases and at J to 7 bases, leaving 6 bases not matched to a gene. The CDR3 nucleotides read TGTGCCAGCAGTTGGCGGGGGGGCGTTAATGAGCAGTTCTTC. This sequence encodes CASSWRGGVNEQFF.

This rearrangement joins TRBV6-1 to TRBJ2-1; 11 bases line up with TRBD2. The CDR3 sequence is 14 residues long. Trimming at V came to 6 bases and at J to 7 bases, leaving 5 bases not matched to a gene. Per the germline V gene, CDR1 is MNHNS and CDR2 is SASEGT. In DNA, the CDR3 is TGTGCCAGCAGCGCCTGGACTAGCGGGAATGAGCAGTTCTTC. Amino acids: CASSAWTSGNEQFF.

V gene TRBV9 combines with J gene TRBJ2-4; D might be TRBD1 or TRBD2, each matching 5 bases. Germline V gene data show CDR1 as SGDLS and CDR2 as YYNGEE. The ends were cut back, 0 bases at V and 8 bases at J, with 15 bases in the middle. This CDR3 comprises 15 residues. CDR3 sequence reads: CASSVDGRERDIQYF. As DNA, the CDR3 is TGTGCCAGCAGCGTAGATGGCAGGGAGAGGGACATTCAGTACTTC.

This clonotype came up many times. J is TRBJ2-1 and V is TRBV7-6; maybe TRBD2 (6 bases). V lost 2 bases and J lost 5, with 7 bases in between. There are 13 residues in the CDR3. CDR1 and CDR2 (germline): SGHVS, FNYEAQ. The CDR3 reads CASSLTGDNEQFF. The CDR3 DNA sequence: TGTGCCAGCAGCTTAACGGGGGACAATGAGCAGTTCTTC.

Only a few counts were recorded for this clonotype. This rearrangement joins TRBV14 to TRBJ2-1; D may match TRBD1 or TRBD2 (5 bases each). V was pared by 2 bases and J by 0 bases, with 14 bases between. Germline assignment: CDR1 SGHDN and CDR2 FVKESK. The CDR3 runs 17 residues. The DNA of the CDR3 is TGTGCCAGCAGCCAATCCGGGACCTTGACCTCCTACAATGAGCAGTTCTTC. Its translation is CASSQSGTLTSYNEQFF.